These 10 T cell receptor beta chains share one sample of origin, sequenced in a study of blood T cell repertoires in COVID-19. Profiling relied on immunoSEQ multiplex PCR, and the TCRdb table lists in-frame clones only, not all of them. The sample has 200,000 to 300,000 clones, more than 80% seen once; the top ten hold about 4%. Sample: peripheral blood. The source is a woman between 40 and 55 years old with acute or convalescent COVID-19.

The chain carries TRBV27 and TRBJ1-5, with TRBD1 identical over 7 bases. CDR1 is MNHEY and CDR2 is SMNVEV in the germline V gene (reference sequence). The CDR3 spans 15 residues. With V trimmed by 2 bases and J by 6 bases, 7 bases remained unmatched. CDR3 DNA: TGTGCCAGCAGTTTAGAGTCGGCAGGGGGTCAGCCCCAGCATTTT. It translates to CASSLESAGGQPQHF.

This chain connects TRBV30 to TRBJ1-2, with D possibly being TRBD1 (6 bases). V gave up 3 bases and J gave up 4 bases, with 9 bases separating them. Germline lookup yields CDR1 GTSNPN and CDR2 SVGIG (reference sequence). The CDR3 contains 12 residues. The CDR3 reads CAWRSRGYGYTF. The CDR3 DNA follows: TGTGCCTGGAGAAGCAGGGGCTATGGCTACACCTTC.

The gene calls are TRBV7-9 and TRBJ2-1; D might be TRBD2 (5 bases). Germline V CDR1 and CDR2: SEHNR, FQNEAQ (reference sequence). Trimming stripped 2 bases from V and 12 bases from J, with 14 bases between. The CDR3 is 13 amino acids. CDR3 protein: CASSLRSLAGQFF. The DNA of the CDR3 is TGTGCCAGCAGCTTAAGGTCGCTAGCTGGGCAGTTCTTC.

This sequence joins TRBV6-5 and TRBJ2-7; D possibly corresponds to TRBD2 (6 bases). The CDR3 contains 12 residues. V lost 8 bases and J 5 bases, leaving 13 bases between the germline ends. Germline V gene sequence: CDR1 MNHEY, CDR2 SVGAGI. CDR3 in DNA: TGTGCCAGCGGTCGAGCGGGCAACGAGCAGTACGTC. Encoded protein: CASGRAGNEQYV.

Only one count was recorded for this clone. Written as DNA, the CDR3 is TGTGCCAGCAGCCAGGCGGGGGGCTTCAATGGCTACACCTTC. This translates into CASSQAGGFNGYTF. The chain uses TRBV14 and TRBJ1-2, with a possible D match to TRBD1 (6 bases). Germline loops: CDR1 SGHDN, CDR2 FVKESK. Trimming stripped 3 bases from V and 6 bases from J, with 14 bases between. The CDR3 is 14 residues long. The whole variable domain, filled in from reference TRBV14 and TRBJ1-2, reads EAGVTQFPSHSVIEKGQTVTLRCDPISGHDNLYWYRRVMGKEIKFLLHFVKESKQDESGMPNNRFLAERTGGTYSTLKVQPAELEDSGVYFCASSQAGGFNGYTFGSGTRLTVV.

As for this clone: Mismatch with germline at one junction end may stem from a read error. The chain employs TRBV7-9 and TRBJ1-1, with D perhaps matching TRBD1 (5 bases). The CDR3 is made up of 12 amino acids. From germline, CDR1 is SEHNR and CDR2 FQNEAQ (reference sequence). CDR3 DNA sequence: TGTGCCAGCAGCCCCGTAACGGTGGGCGCAGGGTTT. Translated, it gives CASSPVTVGAGF.

The rearrangement uses TRBV9 and TRBJ2-5; maybe TRBD1 (5 bases). The CDR3 consists of 14 residues. Trimming took off 1 base at V and 1 base at J, with 8 bases between the two ends. The germline V gene encodes CDR1 SGDLS and CDR2 YYNGEE. CDR3 protein: CASSVWGSQETQYF. For the CDR3, the DNA is TGTGCCAGCAGCGTATGGGGCAGCCAAGAGACCCAGTACTTC.

The gene calls are TRBV30 and TRBJ1-1; weak D call: TRBD1 (6 bases). Germline CDR1 reads GTSNPN; CDR2 reads SVGIG (reference sequence). Trimming removed 1 base at V and 7 bases at J, with 13 bases between. This CDR3 has 13 residues. This chain's CDR3 is CAWSAGTSYEAFF. In nucleotides, the CDR3 is TGTGCCTGGAGTGCTGGGACATCCTATGAAGCTTTCTTT.

The chain couples TRBV6-6 to TRBJ1-2; 8 bases are a match to TRBD1. The CDR3 is made up of 14 amino acids. Trimming took 6 bases from V and 0 from J; bases not matched to a gene: 3. Germline CDR1 is MNHNY and CDR2 is SVGAGI (reference sequence). This CDR3 reads CASSSGGSNYGYTF. The CDR3 nucleotides are TGTGCCAGCAGCTCAGGGGGCTCTAACTATGGCTACACCTTC.

The rearrangement uses TRBV11-2 and TRBJ2-2; TRBD1 matches 10 bases. V gave up 3 bases and J gave up 5 bases; unmatched junction bases: 6. This CDR3 comprises 16 residues. Per the germline V gene, CDR1 is SGHAT and CDR2 is FQNNGV. The CDR3 sequence is CASSLGGTGVTGELFF. The CDR3 nucleotides are TGTGCCAGCAGCTTGGGAGGGACAGGGGTTACCGGGGAGCTGTTTTTT.